The clone carrying this T cell receptor (beta chain) was observed a handful of times. The CDR3 has 13 amino acids. V lost 3 bases, J lost 4 bases, and 12 bases lay in between. Germline CDR1 and CDR2: SQVTM and ANQGSEA. Primers used in a second PCR of about 6 to 12 cycles were a sample-barcoded 5' primer and a J-beta primer mix. TCRdb re-derived calls from the 5' RACE reads in MiXCR, one entry per CDR3 protein. This repertoire shows some 700,000 distinct CDR3 sequences, about a fifth found once; its top ten account for around 22%. This record belongs to a study of blood T cells in healthy people across ages.

This clonotype originated in a man between 65 and 80 years old in good health. Source material: blood. This chain connects TRBV29-1 to TRBJ2-5; D call uncertain. The CDR3 sequence is CSVDRARRETQYF. As DNA, the CDR3 is TGCAGCGTTGATAGGGCCCGACGAGAGACCCAGTACTTC.